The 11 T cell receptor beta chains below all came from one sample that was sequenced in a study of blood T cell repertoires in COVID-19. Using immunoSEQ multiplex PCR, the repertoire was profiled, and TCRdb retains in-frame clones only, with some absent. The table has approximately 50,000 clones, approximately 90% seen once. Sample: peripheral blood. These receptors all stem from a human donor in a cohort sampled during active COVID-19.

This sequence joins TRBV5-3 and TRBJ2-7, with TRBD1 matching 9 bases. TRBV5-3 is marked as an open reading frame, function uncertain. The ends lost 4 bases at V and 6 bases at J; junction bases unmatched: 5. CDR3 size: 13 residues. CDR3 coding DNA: TGTGCCAGAAGCGCGACAGGGGGGGGCGAGCAGTACTTC. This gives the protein CARSATGGGEQYF.

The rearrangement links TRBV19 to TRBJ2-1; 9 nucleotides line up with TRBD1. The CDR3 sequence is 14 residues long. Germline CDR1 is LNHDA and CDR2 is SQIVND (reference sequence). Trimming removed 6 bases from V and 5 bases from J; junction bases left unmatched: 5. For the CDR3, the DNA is TGTGCCAGTAGCCGGGACAGGGAGAACAATGAGCAGTTCTTC. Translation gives CASSRDRENNEQFF. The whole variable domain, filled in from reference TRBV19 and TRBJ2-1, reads DGGITQSPKYLFRKEGQNVTLSCEQNLNHDAMYWYRQDPGQGLRLIYYSQIVNDFQKGDIAEGYSVSREKKESFPLTVTSAQKNPTAFYLCASSRDRENNEQFFGPGTRLTVL.

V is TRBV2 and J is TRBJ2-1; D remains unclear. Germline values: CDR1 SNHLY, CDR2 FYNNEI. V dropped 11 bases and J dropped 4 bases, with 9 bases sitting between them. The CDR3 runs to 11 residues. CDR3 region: CAASGYNEQFF. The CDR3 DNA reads TGTGCCGCGTCGGGTTACAATGAGCAGTTCTTC.

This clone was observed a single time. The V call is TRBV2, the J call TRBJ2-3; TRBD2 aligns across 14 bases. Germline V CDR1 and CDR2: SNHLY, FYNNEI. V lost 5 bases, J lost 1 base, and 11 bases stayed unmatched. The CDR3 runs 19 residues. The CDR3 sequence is CASSPGTSGGHFGTDTQYF. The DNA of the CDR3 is TGTGCCAGCAGTCCCGGGACTAGCGGGGGACACTTTGGCACAGATACGCAGTATTTT.

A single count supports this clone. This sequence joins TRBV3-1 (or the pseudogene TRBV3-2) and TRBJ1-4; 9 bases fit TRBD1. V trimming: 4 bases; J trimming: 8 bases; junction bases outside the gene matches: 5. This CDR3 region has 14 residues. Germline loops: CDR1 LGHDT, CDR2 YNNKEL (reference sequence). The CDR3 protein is CASSPRDRVEKLFF. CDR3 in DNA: TGTGCCAGCAGCCCCCGGGACAGGGTCGAAAAACTGTTTTTT.

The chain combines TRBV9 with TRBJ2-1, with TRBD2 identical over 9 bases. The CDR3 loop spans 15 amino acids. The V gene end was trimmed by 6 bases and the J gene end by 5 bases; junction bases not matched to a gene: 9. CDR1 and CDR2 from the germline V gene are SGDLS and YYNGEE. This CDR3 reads CASTQESSGDNEQFF. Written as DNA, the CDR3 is TGTGCCAGCACCCAGGAGTCTAGCGGGGACAATGAGCAGTTCTTC.

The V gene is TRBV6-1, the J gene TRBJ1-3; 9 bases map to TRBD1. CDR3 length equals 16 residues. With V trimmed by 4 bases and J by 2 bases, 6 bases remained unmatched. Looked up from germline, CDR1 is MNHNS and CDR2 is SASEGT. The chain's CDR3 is CASSGAGTGTGNTIYF. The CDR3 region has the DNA TGTGCCAGCAGTGGAGCGGGGACAGGGACTGGAAACACCATATATTTT.

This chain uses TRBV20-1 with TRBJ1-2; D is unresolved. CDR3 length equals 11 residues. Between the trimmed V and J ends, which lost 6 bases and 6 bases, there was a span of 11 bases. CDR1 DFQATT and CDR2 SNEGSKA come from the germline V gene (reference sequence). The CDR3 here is CSAKVRDGYTF. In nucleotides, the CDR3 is TGCAGTGCCAAAGTGCGTGATGGCTACACCTTC.

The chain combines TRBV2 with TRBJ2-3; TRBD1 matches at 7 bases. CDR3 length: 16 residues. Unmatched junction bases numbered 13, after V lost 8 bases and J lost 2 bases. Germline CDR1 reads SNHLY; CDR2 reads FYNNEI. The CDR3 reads CASSQNRGPTTDTQYF. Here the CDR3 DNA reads TGTGCCAGCTCCCAAAACAGGGGACCCACCACAGATACGCAGTATTTT.

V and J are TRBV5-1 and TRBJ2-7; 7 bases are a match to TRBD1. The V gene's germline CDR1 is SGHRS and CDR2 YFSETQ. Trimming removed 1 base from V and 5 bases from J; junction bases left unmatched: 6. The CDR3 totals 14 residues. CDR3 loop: CASSLSPGTDEQYF. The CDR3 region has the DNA TGCGCCAGCAGCTTGAGTCCAGGGACAGACGAGCAGTACTTC.

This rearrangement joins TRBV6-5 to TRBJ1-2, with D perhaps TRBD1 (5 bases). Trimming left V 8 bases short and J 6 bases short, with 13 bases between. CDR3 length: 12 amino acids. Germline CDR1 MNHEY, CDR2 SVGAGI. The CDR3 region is CASLPGWDGYTF. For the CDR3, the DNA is TGTGCCAGCCTCCCAGGGTGGGATGGCTACACCTTC.